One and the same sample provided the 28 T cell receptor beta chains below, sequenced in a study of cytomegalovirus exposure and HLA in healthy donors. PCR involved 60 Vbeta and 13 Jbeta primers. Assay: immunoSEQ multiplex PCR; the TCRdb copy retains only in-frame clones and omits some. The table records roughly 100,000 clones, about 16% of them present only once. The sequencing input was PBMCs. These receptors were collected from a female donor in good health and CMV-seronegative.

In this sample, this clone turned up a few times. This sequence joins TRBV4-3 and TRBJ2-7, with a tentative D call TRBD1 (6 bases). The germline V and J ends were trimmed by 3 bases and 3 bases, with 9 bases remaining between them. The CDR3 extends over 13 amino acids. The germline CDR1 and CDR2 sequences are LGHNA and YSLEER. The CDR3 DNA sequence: TGCGCCAGCAGCCAGGGGACAAGCTACGAGCAGTACTTC. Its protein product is CASSQGTSYEQYF.

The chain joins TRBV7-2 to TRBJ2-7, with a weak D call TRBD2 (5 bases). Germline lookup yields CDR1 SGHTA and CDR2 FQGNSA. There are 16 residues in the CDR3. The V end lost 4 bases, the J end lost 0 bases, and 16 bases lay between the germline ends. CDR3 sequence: CASSSNGLLTSYEQYF. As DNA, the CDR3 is TGTGCCAGCAGCTCTAATGGACTGCTCACCTCCTACGAGCAGTACTTC.

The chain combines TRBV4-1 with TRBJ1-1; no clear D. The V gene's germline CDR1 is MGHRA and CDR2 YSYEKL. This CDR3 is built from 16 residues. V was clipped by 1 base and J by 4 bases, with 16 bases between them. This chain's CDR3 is CASSQVGVVRSTEAFF. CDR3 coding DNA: TGCGCCAGCAGCCAAGTTGGAGTGGTCCGTTCCACTGAAGCTTTCTTT.

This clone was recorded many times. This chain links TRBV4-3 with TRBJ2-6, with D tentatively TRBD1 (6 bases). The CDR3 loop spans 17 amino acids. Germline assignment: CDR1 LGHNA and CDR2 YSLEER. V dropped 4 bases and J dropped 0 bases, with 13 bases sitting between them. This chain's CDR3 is CASSPTTGYSGANVLTF. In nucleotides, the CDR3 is TGCGCCAGCAGCCCCACCACAGGGTACTCTGGGGCCAACGTCCTGACTTTC.

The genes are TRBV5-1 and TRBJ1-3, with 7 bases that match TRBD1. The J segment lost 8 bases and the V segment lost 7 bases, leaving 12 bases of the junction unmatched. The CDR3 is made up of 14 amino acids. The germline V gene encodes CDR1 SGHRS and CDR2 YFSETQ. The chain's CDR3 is CASAQGVSADTIYF. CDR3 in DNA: TGCGCCAGCGCTCAGGGGGTGAGCGCAGACACCATATATTTT.

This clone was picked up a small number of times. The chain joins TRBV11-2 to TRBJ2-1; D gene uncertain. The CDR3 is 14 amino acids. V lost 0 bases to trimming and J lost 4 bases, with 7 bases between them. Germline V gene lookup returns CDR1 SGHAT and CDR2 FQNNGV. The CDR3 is CASSLEAKYNEQFF. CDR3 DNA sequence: TGTGCCAGCAGCTTAGAGGCCAAATACAATGAGCAGTTCTTC.

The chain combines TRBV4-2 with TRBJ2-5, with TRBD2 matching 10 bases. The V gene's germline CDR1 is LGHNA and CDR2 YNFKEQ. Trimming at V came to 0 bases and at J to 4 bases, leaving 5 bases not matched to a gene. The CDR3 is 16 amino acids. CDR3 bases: TGTGCCAGCAGCCAAGATTATGCTAGCGGGGGAGAGACCCAGTACTTC. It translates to CASSQDYASGGETQYF.

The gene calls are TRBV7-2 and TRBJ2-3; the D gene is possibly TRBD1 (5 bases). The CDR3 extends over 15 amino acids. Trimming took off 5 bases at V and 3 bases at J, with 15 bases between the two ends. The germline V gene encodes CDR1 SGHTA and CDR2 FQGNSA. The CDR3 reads CASSPRQLWTDTQYF. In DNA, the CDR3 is TGTGCCAGCAGCCCACGACAGTTATGGACAGATACGCAGTATTTT.

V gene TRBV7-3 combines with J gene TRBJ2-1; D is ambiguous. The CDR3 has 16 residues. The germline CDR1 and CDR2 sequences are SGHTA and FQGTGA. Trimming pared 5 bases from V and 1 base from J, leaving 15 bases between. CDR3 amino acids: CASSPTGNPSYNEQFF. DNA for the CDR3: TGTGCCAGCAGCCCTACTGGTAACCCGTCCTACAATGAGCAGTTCTTC.

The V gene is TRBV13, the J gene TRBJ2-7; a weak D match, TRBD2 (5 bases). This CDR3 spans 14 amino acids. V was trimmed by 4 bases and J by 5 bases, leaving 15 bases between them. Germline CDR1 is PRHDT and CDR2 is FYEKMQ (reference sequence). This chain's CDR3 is CASSYQSGYDEQYF. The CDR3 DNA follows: TGTGCCAGCAGCTACCAGTCGGGGTATGACGAGCAGTACTTC.

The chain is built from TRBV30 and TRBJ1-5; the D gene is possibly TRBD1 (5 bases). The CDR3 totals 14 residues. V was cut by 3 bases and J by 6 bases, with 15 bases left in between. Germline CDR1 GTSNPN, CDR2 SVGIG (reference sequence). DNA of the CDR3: TGTGCCTGGAGAGGTTCGACAGAATTTCAGCCCCAGCATTTT. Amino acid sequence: CAWRGSTEFQPQHF.

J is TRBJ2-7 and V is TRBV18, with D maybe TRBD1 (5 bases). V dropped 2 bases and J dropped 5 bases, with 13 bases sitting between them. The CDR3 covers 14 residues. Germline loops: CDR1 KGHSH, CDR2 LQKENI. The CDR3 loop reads CASSPRSGNDEQYF. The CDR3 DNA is TGTGCCAGCTCACCAAGGTCAGGGAACGACGAGCAGTACTTC.

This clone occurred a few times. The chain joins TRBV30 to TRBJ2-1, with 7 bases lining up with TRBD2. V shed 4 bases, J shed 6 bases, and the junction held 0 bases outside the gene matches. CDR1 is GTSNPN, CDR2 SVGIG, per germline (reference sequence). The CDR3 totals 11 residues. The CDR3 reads CAWIAGNEQFF. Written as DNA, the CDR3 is TGTGCCTGGATAGCGGGCAATGAGCAGTTCTTC. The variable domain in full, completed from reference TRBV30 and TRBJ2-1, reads SQTIHQWPATLVQPVGSPLSLECTVEGTSNPNLYWYRQAAGRGLQLLFYSVGIGQISSEVPQNLSASRPQDRQFILSSKKLLLSDSGFYLCAWIAGNEQFFGPGTRLTVL.

The CDR3 bases are TGTGCCAGCAGTTGGCGGTTGTTCGGAGATACGCAGTATTTT. As protein: CASSWRLFGDTQYF. The chain links TRBV5-8 to TRBJ2-3; D is uncertain. Trimming pared 5 bases from V and 5 bases from J, leaving 15 bases between. The CDR3 loop spans 14 amino acids. Germline CDR1 is SGHTS and CDR2 is YDEGEE.

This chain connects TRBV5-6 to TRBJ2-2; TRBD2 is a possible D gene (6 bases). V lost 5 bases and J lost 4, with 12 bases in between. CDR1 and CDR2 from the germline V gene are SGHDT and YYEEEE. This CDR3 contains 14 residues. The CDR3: CASSTQRATGELFF. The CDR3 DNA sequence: TGTGCCAGCAGTACCCAGCGGGCCACCGGGGAGCTGTTTTTT.

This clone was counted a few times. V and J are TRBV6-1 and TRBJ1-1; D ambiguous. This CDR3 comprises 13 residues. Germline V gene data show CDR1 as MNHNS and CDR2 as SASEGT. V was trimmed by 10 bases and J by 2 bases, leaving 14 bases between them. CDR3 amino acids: CATHLTGNTEAFF. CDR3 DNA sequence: TGTGCCACCCACCTCACGGGAAACACTGAAGCTTTCTTT.

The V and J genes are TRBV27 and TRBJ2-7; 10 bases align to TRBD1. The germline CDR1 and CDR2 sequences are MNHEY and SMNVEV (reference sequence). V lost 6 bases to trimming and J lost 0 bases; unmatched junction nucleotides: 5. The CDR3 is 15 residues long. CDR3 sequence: CASSPGQGSSYEQYF. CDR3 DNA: TGTGCCAGCAGCCCGGGACAGGGGAGCTCCTACGAGCAGTACTTC.

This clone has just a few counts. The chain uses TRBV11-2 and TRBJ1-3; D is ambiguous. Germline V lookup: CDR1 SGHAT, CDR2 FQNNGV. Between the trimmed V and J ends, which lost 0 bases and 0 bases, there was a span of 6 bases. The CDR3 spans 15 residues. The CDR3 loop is CASSLEGDSGNTIYF. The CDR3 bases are TGTGCCAGCAGCTTAGAGGGCGACTCTGGAAACACCATATATTTT.

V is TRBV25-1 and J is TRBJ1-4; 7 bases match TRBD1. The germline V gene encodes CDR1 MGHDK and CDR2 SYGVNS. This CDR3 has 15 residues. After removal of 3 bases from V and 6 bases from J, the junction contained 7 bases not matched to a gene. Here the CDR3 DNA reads TGTGCCAGCAGTGATCGACAGGGTCTTGATGAAAAACTGTTTTTT. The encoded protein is CASSDRQGLDEKLFF. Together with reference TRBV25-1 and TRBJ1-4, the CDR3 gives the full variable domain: EADIYQTPRYLVIGTGKKITLECSQTMGHDKMYWYQQDPGMELHLIHYSYGVNSTEKGDLSSESTVSRIRTEHFPLTLESARPSHTSQYLCASSDRQGLDEKLFFGSGTQLSVL.

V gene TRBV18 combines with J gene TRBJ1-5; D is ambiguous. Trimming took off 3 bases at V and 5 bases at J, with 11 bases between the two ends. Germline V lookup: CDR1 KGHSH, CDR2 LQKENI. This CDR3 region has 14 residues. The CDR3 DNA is TGTGCCAGCTCACCCCAGGCCTGGGATCAGCCCCAGCATTTT. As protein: CASSPQAWDQPQHF.

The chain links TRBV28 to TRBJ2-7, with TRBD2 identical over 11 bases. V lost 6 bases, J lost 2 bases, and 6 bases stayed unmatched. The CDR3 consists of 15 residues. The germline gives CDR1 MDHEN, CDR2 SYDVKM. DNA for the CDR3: TGTGCCAGCAGCATCATAGCGGGAGGGGCCTACGAGCAGTACTTC. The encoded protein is CASSIIAGGAYEQYF.

Here the CDR3 reads CASSKRAGYGYTF. CDR3 nucleotide sequence: TGTGCCAGCAGTAAGCGAGCGGGCTATGGCTACACCTTC. V is TRBV7-3 and J is TRBJ1-2, with D hard to call. CDR3 length: 13 amino acids. In germline, CDR1 is SGHTA, CDR2 FQGTGA. The V and J ends lost 6 bases and 4 bases respectively, with 12 bases between them. Using reference TRBV7-3 and TRBJ1-2 for the parts outside the CDR3, the full variable domain is GAGVSQTPSNKVTEKGKYVELRCDPISGHTALYWYRQSLGQGPEFLIYFQGTGAADDSGLPNDRFFAVRPEGSVSTLKIQRTERGDSAVYLCASSKRAGYGYTFGSGTRLTVV.

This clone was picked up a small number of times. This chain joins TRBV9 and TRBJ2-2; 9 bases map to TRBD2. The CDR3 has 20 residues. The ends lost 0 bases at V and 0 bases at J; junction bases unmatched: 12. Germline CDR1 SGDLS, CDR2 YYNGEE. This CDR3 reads CASSVVGLAGAGSNTGELFF. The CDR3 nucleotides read TGTGCCAGCAGCGTAGTCGGGTTAGCGGGGGCCGGTTCGAACACCGGGGAGCTGTTTTTT.

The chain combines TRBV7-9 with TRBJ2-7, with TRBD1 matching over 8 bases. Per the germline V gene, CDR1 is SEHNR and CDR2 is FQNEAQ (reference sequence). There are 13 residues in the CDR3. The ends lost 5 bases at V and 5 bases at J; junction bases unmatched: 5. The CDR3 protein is CASSPSRGHEQYF. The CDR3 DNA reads TGTGCCAGCAGCCCCAGCAGGGGGCACGAGCAGTACTTC.

In DNA, the CDR3 is TGTGCCAGCAGCTCGGAGAAAGACAGGGGGATGTCCAACAATCAGCCCCAGCATTTT. This gives the protein CASSSEKDRGMSNNQPQHF. This chain connects TRBV7-9 to TRBJ1-5; the match to TRBD1 covers 9 bases. This CDR3 is 19 amino acids long. From germline, CDR1 is SEHNR and CDR2 FQNEAQ (reference sequence). J gave up 3 bases and V 4 bases, and 16 bases lay outside the gene matches.

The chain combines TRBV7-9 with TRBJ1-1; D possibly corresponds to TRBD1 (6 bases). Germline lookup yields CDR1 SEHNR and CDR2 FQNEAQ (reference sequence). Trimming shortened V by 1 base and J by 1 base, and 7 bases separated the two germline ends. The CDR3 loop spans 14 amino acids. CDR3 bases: TGTGCCAGCAGCTTAGGGACAGAGAACACTGAAGCTTTCTTT. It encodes CASSLGTENTEAFF.

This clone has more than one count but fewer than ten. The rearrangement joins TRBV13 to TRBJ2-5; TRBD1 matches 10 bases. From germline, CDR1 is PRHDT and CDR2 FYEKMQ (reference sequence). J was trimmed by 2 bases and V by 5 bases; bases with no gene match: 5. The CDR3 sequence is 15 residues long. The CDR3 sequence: CASSPWTGGQETQYF. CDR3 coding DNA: TGTGCCAGCAGCCCATGGACAGGGGGGCAAGAGACCCAGTACTTC.

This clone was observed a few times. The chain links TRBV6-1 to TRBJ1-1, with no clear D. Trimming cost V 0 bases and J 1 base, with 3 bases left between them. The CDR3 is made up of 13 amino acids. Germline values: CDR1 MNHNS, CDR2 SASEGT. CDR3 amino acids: CASSEARNTEAFF. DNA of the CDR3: TGTGCCAGCAGTGAAGCCAGGAACACTGAAGCTTTCTTT.